This T cell receptor beta chain is drawn from a study of CD8 T cells in ankylosing spondylitis. The sample holds a few counts of this clonotype. V lost 3 bases, J lost 9 bases, and 11 bases stayed unmatched. The germline gives CDR1 SEHNR, CDR2 FQNEAQ (reference sequence). There are 15 residues in the CDR3. TCRdb used MiXCR to reprocess the 5' RACE reads, holding one entry per CDR3 protein. The repertoire holds 250,000 to 350,000 distinct CDR3 sequences, approximately 20% seen once, with around 8% in the top ten. The sample was blood, either unsorted or a sorted T cell fraction (not recorded which). The chain couples TRBV7-9 to TRBJ2-5; 9 bases line up with TRBD2. The clonotype comes from a male donor with ankylosing spondylitis or in good health (not recorded which). CDR3 in DNA: TGTGCCAGCAGCTTGGATTGGACTAGCGATGAGGCCCAGTACTTC. This encodes CASSLDWTSDEAQYF.